This T cell receptor (beta chain) was found in a study of blood T cell repertoires in COVID-19. Method: immunoSEQ multiplex PCR; TCRdb's copy keeps in-frame clones and lacks some. Among 150,000 to 200,000 clones listed, around 89% were seen once. V lost 2 bases to trimming and J lost 0 bases; unmatched junction nucleotides: 2. CDR1 SGHDN and CDR2 FVKESK come from the germline V gene. The CDR3 length is 16 residues. The TCR originated in a human donor in a cohort sampled during active COVID-19. Sequencing input: peripheral blood. This chain links TRBV14 with TRBJ2-1; 9 nucleotides line up with TRBD2. In DNA form, the CDR3 reads TGTGCCAGCAGCCAATATAGCGGGAGCTCCTACAATGAGCAGTTCTTC. Translated, it gives CASSQYSGSSYNEQFF. The entire variable domain, with the rest obtained from reference TRBV14 and TRBJ2-1, is as follows: EAGVTQFPSHSVIEKGQTVTLRCDPISGHDNLYWYRRVMGKEIKFLLHFVKESKQDESGMPNNRFLAERTGGTYSTLKVQPAELEDSGVYFCASSQYSGSSYNEQFFGPGTRLTVL.